The 32 T cell receptor beta chains given below trace back to one sample, sequenced in a study of shared clonotypes between healthy human individuals (TCRdb year 2020). Library preparation was by the immunoSEQ multiplex PCR assay. The immuneACCESS repertoire file appears here via TCRdb, limited to in-frame rearrangements. These files lack a portion of the clones; in checked studies, under half of the deficit traces to unresolved V genes, and the cause of the others is not known. Present in this sample are 2,500,000 or so clones, 93% of which were seen just once. Approximately 0.35% of the sample is taken by the ten largest. The sample taken for sequencing was naive CD4+ T cells from PBMCs. The cell subset or site label on this specimen signifies: CD45RA+ positively selected. The origin of the receptors is a man aged 18 to 29 in good health. Some clones in this sample may be carry-over from other donors' samples.

V and J are TRBV15 and TRBJ2-2; weak D call: TRBD2 (5 bases). The V gene's germline CDR1 is LNHNV and CDR2 YYDKDF (reference sequence). The CDR3 contains 17 residues. Trimming took 3 bases from V and 0 from J, leaving 14 bases between them. The CDR3 here is CATSRDQQAANTGELFF. The CDR3 nucleotides are TGTGCCACCAGCAGGGATCAGCAAGCGGCGAACACCGGGGAGCTGTTTTTT.

V and J are TRBV30 and TRBJ1-2, with TRBD1 matching 9 bases. This CDR3 spans 14 amino acids. Trimming at V came to 5 bases and at J to 3 bases, leaving 7 bases not matched to a gene. Germline values: CDR1 GTSNPN, CDR2 SVGIG (reference sequence). The CDR3 bases are TGTGCCTGGCGGGACAGGGATTTCGACTATGGCTACACCTTC. As protein: CAWRDRDFDYGYTF.

The chain has TRBV2 and TRBJ2-2, with 7 bases aligning to TRBD2. Germline V gene sequence: CDR1 SNHLY, CDR2 FYNNEI. V lost 7 bases, J lost 1 base, and 9 bases stayed unmatched. The CDR3 runs to 16 residues. The CDR3 spells CASIRASGKNTGELFF. CDR3 nucleotides: TGTGCCAGCATCAGGGCTAGCGGAAAGAACACCGGGGAGCTGTTTTTT.

This rearrangement joins TRBV6-1 to TRBJ1-1; D is undetermined. CDR3 length: 13 amino acids. Germline V gene sequence: CDR1 MNHNS, CDR2 SASEGT. V lost 8 bases to trimming and J lost 1 base, with 11 bases between them. The CDR3 region is CASRIQPNTEAFF. CDR3 nucleotides: TGTGCCAGCCGCATTCAGCCGAACACTGAAGCTTTCTTT.

As for this clone: The same CDR3 also results from other DNA sequences found in this sample. The CDR3 region is CASSFPGGAEQYF. The CDR3 DNA sequence: TGTGCCAGCAGTTTCCCGGGCGGGGCCGAGCAGTACTTC. This sequence joins TRBV27 and TRBJ2-7; D is possibly TRBD2 (6 bases). This CDR3 region has 13 residues. Germline V lookup: CDR1 MNHEY, CDR2 SMNVEV (reference sequence). The V end was cut by 3 bases, the J end by 6 bases, with 12 bases between.

The V call is TRBV27, the J call TRBJ2-2, with D possibly matching TRBD1 (5 bases). Per the germline V gene, CDR1 is MNHEY and CDR2 is SMNVEV (reference sequence). Trimming removed 10 bases at V and 3 bases at J, with 18 bases between. This CDR3 has 15 residues. CDR3 in DNA: TGTGCCACCATGTCGGTAGGGGTAGACACCGGGGAGCTGTTTTTT. Its translation: CATMSVGVDTGELFF.

V and J are TRBV6-5 and TRBJ2-7; 7 positions agree with TRBD1. The germline V gene encodes CDR1 MNHEY and CDR2 SVGAGI. V was clipped by 6 bases and J by 1 base; unmatched bases: 6. The CDR3 has 14 amino acids. The CDR3 DNA reads as TGTGCCAGCAGAAGGGGGCTAGGATCCTACGAGCAGTACTTC. Translation: CASRRGLGSYEQYF.

On this clone: This CDR3 is also generated by other DNA sequences in the sample. V and J are TRBV28 and TRBJ2-1; a weak D match, TRBD2 (7 bases). Germline loops: CDR1 MDHEN, CDR2 SYDVKM. Trimming cost V 3 bases and J 6 bases, with 9 bases left between them. The CDR3 totals 13 residues. The CDR3 bases are TGTGCCAGCAGTTTGGGGGGGCGCAATGAGCAGTTCTTC. Translating it yields CASSLGGRNEQFF.

Here the CDR3 reads CASSSRTGSANEQFF. The CDR3 DNA sequence: TGCGCCAGCAGCTCCAGGACAGGGTCGGCAAATGAGCAGTTCTTC. The rearrangement links TRBV5-1 to TRBJ2-1; 8 nucleotides line up with TRBD1. The CDR3 length is 15 residues. Germline CDR1 SGHRS, CDR2 YFSETQ. V dropped 3 bases and J dropped 7; count of bases not matched to a gene: 9.

The sample holds a few counts of this clone. This chain uses TRBV7-8 with TRBJ1-5; perhaps TRBD1 as D (5 bases). CDR1 is SGHVS and CDR2 is FQNEAQ in the germline V gene. This CDR3 spans 15 amino acids. V was pared by 1 base and J by 0 bases, with 7 bases between. CDR3 amino acids: CASSLGDVSNQPQHF. In nucleotides, the CDR3 is TGTGCCAGCAGCTTAGGGGACGTTAGCAATCAGCCCCAGCATTTT.

The J gene is TRBJ2-2, the V gene TRBV28; D is undetermined. Germline V gene lookup returns CDR1 MDHEN and CDR2 SYDVKM. Trimming left V 10 bases short and J 7 bases short, with 13 bases between. The CDR3 runs to 12 residues. Written as DNA, the CDR3 is TGTGCCACCAAAAAGGGATACGGGGAGCTGTTTTTT. This encodes CATKKGYGELFF.

V is TRBV11-2 and J is TRBJ1-2, with 7 bases matching TRBD1. The CDR3 contains 15 residues. Per germline, CDR1 SGHAT and CDR2 FQNNGV. Trimming at V came to 4 bases and at J to 2 bases, leaving 7 bases not matched to a gene. CDR3 protein: CASSSATGANYGYTF. The DNA of the CDR3 is TGTGCCAGCAGCTCAGCCACAGGGGCAAACTATGGCTACACCTTC.

J is TRBJ1-2 and V is TRBV19; 9 bases agree with TRBD1. There are 16 residues in the CDR3. From germline, CDR1 is LNHDA and CDR2 SQIVND (reference sequence). V was clipped by 8 bases and J by 7 bases; unmatched bases: 17. The CDR3 nucleotides read TGTGCCAGTGGCCCAAGTCCGGGACAGGGTTTGGGTGGCTACACCTTC. Translated: CASGPSPGQGLGGYTF.

About this clone: Additional DNA sequences in this sample encode the identical CDR3. V is TRBV4-1 and J is TRBJ2-7; D may be TRBD1 (6 bases). V lost 4 bases and J 4 bases, leaving 26 bases between the germline ends. CDR3 length: 18 residues. Germline CDR1 reads MGHRA; CDR2 reads YSYEKL. The CDR3 loop reads CASSPYSLSVLGGYEQYF. For the CDR3, the DNA is TGCGCCAGCAGCCCGTACTCCTTATCAGTACTAGGGGGTTACGAGCAGTACTTC.

The J gene is TRBJ2-1, the V gene TRBV5-1; 16 bases fit TRBD2. V shed 4 bases, J shed 7 bases, and the junction held 8 bases outside the gene matches. Germline CDR1 SGHRS, CDR2 YFSETQ. The CDR3 length is 17 residues. In nucleotides, the CDR3 is TGCGCCAGCAGCGCCGGGACTAGCGGGAGGGCCTGGAATGAGCAGTTCTTC. This encodes CASSAGTSGRAWNEQFF.

The CDR3 loop reads CASSDLPSGYYEQYF. The CDR3 nucleotides read TGTGCCAGCAGCGATTTACCTAGCGGTTACTACGAGCAGTACTTC. The chain recombines TRBV7-2 with TRBJ2-7; 7 bases align to TRBD2. V trimming: 5 bases; J trimming: 3 bases; junction bases outside the gene matches: 10. The CDR3 is 15 residues long. Germline V gene lookup returns CDR1 SGHTA and CDR2 FQGNSA.

The chain joins TRBV27 to TRBJ2-1, with 7 bases fitting TRBD2. The CDR3 runs 16 residues. The V gene end was trimmed by 2 bases and the J gene end by 4 bases; junction bases not matched to a gene: 8. Germline V CDR1 and CDR2: MNHEY, SMNVEV (reference sequence). CDR3 region: CASSLVRASGYNEQFF. DNA of the CDR3: TGTGCCAGCAGTTTAGTTAGGGCTAGCGGATACAATGAGCAGTTCTTC.

This chain uses TRBV19 with TRBJ2-1; D is ambiguous. This CDR3 is 14 amino acids long. Trimming pared 7 bases from V and 0 bases from J, leaving 10 bases between. The germline CDR1 and CDR2 sequences are LNHDA and SQIVND (reference sequence). The CDR3 nucleotides are TGTGCCAGTACCATACAGAGCTCCTACAATGAGCAGTTCTTC. Protein product: CASTIQSSYNEQFF.

The chain recombines TRBV14 with TRBJ2-1, with no clear D. The CDR3 totals 13 residues. V dropped 1 base and J dropped 5 bases, with 6 bases sitting between them. Germline V gene sequence: CDR1 SGHDN, CDR2 FVKESK. CDR3 region: CASSQGGHNEQFF. The CDR3 coding sequence is TGTGCCAGCAGCCAAGGCGGACACAATGAGCAGTTCTTC.

This clone was seen more than once but under ten times. CDR3 residues: CASSIGVEAFF. CDR3 bases: TGTGCCAGTAGTATAGGGGTTGAAGCTTTCTTT. The chain combines TRBV19 with TRBJ1-1, with D uncertain. The germline CDR1 and CDR2 sequences are LNHDA and SQIVND (reference sequence). V dropped 1 base and J dropped 7 bases, with 4 bases sitting between them. The CDR3 loop spans 11 amino acids.

J is TRBJ1-1 and V is TRBV6-1, with D possibly matching TRBD1 (5 bases). The CDR3 consists of 11 residues. V was cut by 7 bases and J by 7 bases, with 10 bases left in between. CDR1 MNHNS and CDR2 SASEGT come from the germline V gene. The CDR3 loop is CASMGGYEAFF. CDR3 bases: TGTGCCAGCATGGGGGGGTATGAAGCTTTCTTT.

The chain links TRBV2 to TRBJ1-3; D is ambiguous. The CDR3 length is 14 residues. Germline-derived CDR1 and CDR2 are SNHLY and FYNNEI. Trimming took off 4 bases at V and 0 bases at J, with 7 bases between the two ends. The CDR3 sequence: CASSGLISGNTIYF. CDR3 DNA sequence: TGTGCCAGCAGTGGACTGATCTCTGGAAACACCATATATTTT.

The rearrangement uses TRBV4-2 and TRBJ2-3; 10 bases map to TRBD2. Germline-derived CDR1 and CDR2 are LGHNA and YNFKEQ. CDR3 length equals 17 residues. V gave up 0 bases and J gave up 6 bases; unmatched junction bases: 9. The CDR3, as DNA: TGTGCCAGCAGCCAAGATCAACTAGCGGGACGAGCTGATACGCAGTATTTT. Translated: CASSQDQLAGRADTQYF.

J is TRBJ1-1 and V is TRBV19; the match to TRBD1 covers 7 bases. The V gene end was trimmed by 5 bases and the J gene end by 1 base; junction bases not matched to a gene: 4. Germline-derived CDR1 and CDR2 are LNHDA and SQIVND (reference sequence). The CDR3 loop spans 14 amino acids. Here the CDR3 DNA reads TGTGCCAGTAGTTCGACAGGGCGGAACACTGAAGCTTTCTTT. Its protein product is CASSSTGRNTEAFF.

J is TRBJ1-1 and V is TRBV7-3, with D hard to call. V lost 1 base and J 1 base, leaving 7 bases between the germline ends. The germline V gene has CDR1 SGHTA and CDR2 FQGTGA. This CDR3 spans 14 amino acids. The CDR3 is CASSLKGQNTEAFF. The CDR3 DNA is TGTGCCAGCAGCTTAAAGGGCCAGAACACTGAAGCTTTCTTT.

The chain links TRBV10-3 to TRBJ2-3; TRBD2 might be the D (5 bases). This CDR3 has 13 residues. V was pared by 9 bases and J by 4 bases, with 14 bases between. Per germline, CDR1 ENHRY and CDR2 SYGVKD. The CDR3 DNA reads as TGTGCCATTCGTCCACCGAGGGCAGATACGCAGTATTTT. It codes for CAIRPPRADTQYF.

J is TRBJ2-1 and V is TRBV6-5; 13 bases fit TRBD2. Germline CDR1 reads MNHEY; CDR2 reads SVGAGI. The junction had 11 bases not matched to a gene; V was cut back by 7 bases and J by 14 bases. There are 14 residues in the CDR3. DNA of the CDR3: TGTGCCAGCACCCCACTAGCGGGAGGGCCGATGGAGTTCTTC. This codes for CASTPLAGGPMEFF.

The chain employs TRBV15 and TRBJ2-3, with 9 nucleotides matching TRBD1. CDR3 length equals 15 residues. V lost 6 bases, J lost 4 bases, and 8 bases stayed unmatched. Germline CDR1 and CDR2: LNHNV and YYDKDF (reference sequence). The CDR3 spells CATRQGANFPDTQYF. CDR3 nucleotide sequence: TGTGCCACCAGACAGGGGGCCAACTTCCCAGATACGCAGTATTTT.

This chain links TRBV7-2 with TRBJ2-3, with D perhaps TRBD2 (5 bases). CDR1 and CDR2 from the germline V gene are SGHTA and FQGNSA. This CDR3 contains 16 residues. The V gene lost 1 base and the J gene lost 6 bases, with 17 bases spanning the gap. The DNA for the CDR3 is TGTGCCAGCAGCTTAGGACTAATATTTCTGGTCGATACGCAGTATTTT. This codes for CASSLGLIFLVDTQYF.

The CDR3 loop reads CASSILGLATYNEQFF. The CDR3 region has the DNA TGTGCCAGCAGTATCTTGGGACTAGCGACCTACAATGAGCAGTTCTTC. This sequence joins TRBV6-6 and TRBJ2-1, with 10 bases identical to TRBD2. The V segment lost 5 bases and the J segment 2 bases; nucleotides outside the gene matches: 6. The CDR3 is made up of 16 amino acids. The germline V gene encodes CDR1 MNHNY and CDR2 SVGAGI (reference sequence).

CDR3 region: CASSWIAGVNGELFF. In nucleotides, the CDR3 is TGCGCCAGCAGCTGGATAGCGGGAGTAAACGGGGAGCTGTTTTTT. The chain combines TRBV5-1 with TRBJ2-2; TRBD2 agrees at 9 bases. Germline lookup yields CDR1 SGHRS and CDR2 YFSETQ. The length of the CDR3 is 15 residues. J was trimmed by 7 bases and V by 3 bases; bases with no gene match: 7.

V and J are TRBV27 and TRBJ1-2; D gene ambiguous. The CDR3 runs 16 residues. Germline V lookup: CDR1 MNHEY, CDR2 SMNVEV (reference sequence). The V gene lost 3 bases and the J gene lost 0 bases, with 14 bases spanning the gap. The CDR3 protein is CASSFFPGSSNYGYTF. CDR3 DNA: TGTGCCAGCAGTTTTTTCCCGGGAAGTTCTAACTATGGCTACACCTTC.